Below, one T cell receptor beta chain is given with its context. In the original analysis: Amplified reference gene primers provided the basis for estimating nucleated cell counts. Sequencing used immunoSEQ multiplex PCR; TCRdb keeps in-frame clones, though not all of them. D and trimming come from the DNA, and the V and J calls and clone size come from that table. The data contain some 90,000 clones, more than 80% of them singletons. The CDR3 sequence is 12 residues long. Germline assignment: CDR1 MDHEN and CDR2 SYDVKM. The V end lost 6 bases, the J end lost 5 bases, and 10 bases lay between the germline ends. The data were taken from a study of blood T cell repertoires in COVID-19. Study overall: COVID-19 samples collected from the United States, Italy and Spain covered acute and convalescent phases. The analysed material was cDNA or gDNA that came from T cells, B-cell-depleted T cells, or PBMCs.

The receptor was derived from a woman in her seventies with acute or convalescent COVID-19. The rearrangement joins TRBV28 to TRBJ2-5; D is possibly TRBD2 (6 bases). Sequenced material: peripheral blood. The CDR3 here is CASRSGGETQYF. Written as DNA, the CDR3 is TGTGCCAGCAGAAGTGGGGGGGAGACCCAGTACTTC.